The TCR beta chain described here comes from a study of blood T cell repertoires in COVID-19 (dated by TCRdb to 2020 to 2021). About the investigation overall: Collaborator samples came from the United States, Italy and Spain and covered acute and convalescent phases of COVID-19. Nearly every sample came with metadata listing a de-identified subject ID, COVID-19 status, age in years and sex. Where HLA class I and class II types were available, the types were taken from metadata supplied by the sample provider, not from assay-based typing. Deeply sampled blood TCRbeta repertoires from subjects exposed to, actively infected with, or recovered from COVID-19 were included in the dataset. The repertoires were made available in a free public database intended to serve as a resource for research on the immune response to SARS-CoV-2. The prospective study material was composed of cDNA or gDNA derived from T cells, B-cell-depleted T cells, or PBMCs. Samples came from the ongoing ImmuneRACE study (first 160 participants) plus 1,254 subjects from 6 global collaborators.

In the prospective study, participants were roughly 18 to 95 years old, resided in under 30 geographic areas of the United States, and were enrolled through a virtual design. In the prospective study, participants were assigned to cohorts based on the clinical history participants reported in a screening survey and a study questionnaire. In the prospective study, whole blood, serum and a nasopharyngeal or oropharyngeal swab were collected from each participant by mobile phlebotomists. Additional blood draws and questionnaires over a 2-month period could optionally be provided by prospective study participants. Before DNA extraction, blood samples from the prospective study were shipped at room temperature or frozen. TCRbeta CDR3 regions were amplified from genomic DNA by means of the immunoSEQ Assay, a bias-controlled multiplex PCR. The authors' analysis ran thus. Nucleated cell counts per sample were estimated from amplification of reference gene primers within the assay. To quantify the absolute abundance of each unique TCRbeta CDR3 rearrangement, sequence reads were collapsed and filtered. For each sample, productive Simpson clonality was calculated as the square root of Simpson's diversity index over productive rearrangements. What TCRdb holds here is the immuneACCESS table cut down to in-frame rearrangements. Part of the clones is not present; checked against another copy, under half of the missing clones reflect an unresolved V gene, and the others are unexplained. That table supplies the V and J calls and clone size; D and trimming were determined from the DNA. The sample table holds roughly 260,000 clones, of which about 91% were seen once. 0.95% to 1.5% of the sample is in the top ten clones.

A word on this clone: Its antigen specificity is not known. No per-base quality is available; no much larger clone lies one base away.

According to the germline V gene, CDR1 reads ENHRY and CDR2 reads SYGVKD. From V the trimming removes 10 bases and from J it removes 0 bases, while the gene matches leave 6 bases of the junction unaccounted for. Including the terminal cysteine and phenylalanine, the CDR3 comprises 14 residues. Only the CDR3 part of the read is kept: 42 bases, read in frame from the first base. Broad study findings and their caveats: How much clinical and demographic metadata was included differed by source and by participant, and the metadata was provided uncurated.

The TCR sequence derives from a human donor in a cohort exposed to, infected with or recovered from COVID-19 (not recorded which). The donor label of this sample is uncertain. The chain is assembled from TRBV10-3 and TRBJ1-5, with TRBD1 identical over 7 junction bases. The sequenced sample was PBMCs or T cells enriched from blood (not recorded which). The encoded CDR3 is CATRTGASNQPQHF. The DNA is as follows: TGTGCCACCAGGACAGGAGCTAGCAATCAGCCCCAGCATTTT.